The TCR beta chain under discussion was sequenced for a study of spatial heterogeneity in lung cancer. Study overall: From matched bulk RNA-seq came a T cell module score, which showed a strong correlation with TCR transcript counts in tumor regions. Broader study findings: Tracking of tumor mutation counts was seen in expanded intratumoral alpha and beta TCR counts. Coverage was estimated at roughly 7% of tumor T cells for alpha chains and roughly 12% for beta chains.

The CDR3 has 16 amino acids. The junction had 8 bases not matched to a gene; V was cut back by 6 bases and J by 4 bases. Germline V CDR1 and CDR2: ENHRY, SYGVKD. Relative to its sample, this clonotype is medium-sized. Antigen specificity is unknown. The library was designed around alpha chains, so this beta chain is a stray read whose abundance carries little weight. Documented time point: sample taken at primary tumor resection. The cohort: 70 to 75 early-stage, untreated non-small cell lung cancer patients. Tumor, nontumor lung or frozen PBMC supplied whole RNA, sequenced without sorting. Using its own MiXCR run on the 5' RACE reads, TCRdb lists one record per CDR3 protein. Seen here are several thousand distinct CDR3 sequences, under 15% observed once, and the top ten hold approximately 25%.

The chain combines TRBV10-3 with TRBJ2-2; TRBD2 matches 10 bases. Sequencing used lung tumor tissue, obtained at surgery. This TCR came from a male donor with early-stage non-small cell lung cancer. In DNA form, the CDR3 reads TGTGCCATCAGCGAGAGCGGACTAGCGGCCACCGGGGAGCTGTTTTTT. Translation gives CAISESGLAATGELFF.